This T cell receptor (beta chain) was obtained from a study of cytotoxic CD8 clonotypes in ibrutinib-treated CLL (dated by TCRdb to about 2021). About the study as a whole: The cohort had about a dozen relapsed/refractory and around 14 treatment-naive patients; 17 were IGHV unmutated. Cryopreserved peripheral blood mononuclear cells were obtained before treatment, at response, and at either sustained remission or disease progression. Partial responses were observed in about 25 patients and complete responses in 2; after a median follow-up of around 68 months, remission was maintained in roughly 15 patients and progression was observed in around twelve. Longitudinal samples were available for about 30% of the roughly 86 trial participants. Patients were still on ibrutinib when every remission and progressive disease sample was collected. Samples at response were collected after a median of about 12 months of treatment, with a range of about 6 to 36 months. On average, each sample yielded hundreds of thousands of productive templates and about 100,000 productive rearrangements. The investigation overall reported the following: Clonality increased at ibrutinib response, stayed stable in sustained remission, and fell back toward baseline at progression. Baseline clonality exceeded that of age-matched healthy donors and correlated strongly with circulating CD8+ T-cell counts. Lymph node repertoires were not examined, and the timing of sampling was not matched between patients in sustained remission and those whose disease progressed. Public clonotypes were rare and either shrank or stayed stable during treatment, and the rise in clonality at ibrutinib response reflected expansion of private clonotypes.

In the paper's terms, the time point label means: progressive disease on ibrutinib. Roughly 2 micrograms of genomic DNA were extracted from cryopreserved PBMCs for TCR beta library preparation. High-throughput TCR beta sequencing was performed on longitudinal blood samples from CLL patients receiving ibrutinib monotherapy. The patients were enrolled in a single-center, open-label phase 2 trial of ibrutinib monotherapy. A MiSeq instrument was used for deep resolution sequencing, which targeted depths ranging from 1 in 1 million up to 1 in 200,000 T cells, with coverage averaging 10x for each clonotype. The immunoSEQ hsTCRB Kit was used to generate TCR beta libraries. Under the source paper's analysis protocol: The data were analyzed with ImmunoSEQ Analyzer and ImmunoSEQ Data Assistant, and V, D and J gene assignments followed IMGT definitions. Clonality, with values ranging from 0 to 1, was calculated as one minus the normalized Shannon entropy of productive rearrangement frequencies. Only overrepresented clonotypes making up at least 0.05% of the repertoire of each patient were included in the public clonotype analysis. About a dozen repertoires from age-matched healthy donors, obtained from immuneACCESS, served as clonality controls. This immuneACCESS table, as held by TCRdb, lists in-frame sequences with V and J called but not all clones. Of the missing ones, under half trace to an unresolved V gene in checked studies; the others have no known cause. That table furnishes V, J and clone size, whereas the DNA furnished D and trimming. In all, the sample holds 250,000 to 350,000 clones, and roughly four fifths of those were seen once. Of the sample, 5.6% falls within the top ten clones.

Details on this clone: There is no known antigen for this receptor. It has no much larger one-base neighbor in the sample; base qualities were not kept.

Sequenced here: PBMCs, sampled at disease progression, from a patient treated with ibrutinib. The TCR was taken from a human donor with chronic lymphocytic leukemia.

The CDR3 here reads CASSFPGGETQYF. The DNA sequence is given as TGTGCCAGCAGCTTCCCGGGTGGAGAGACCCAGTACTTC. The chain was built from TRBV9 and TRBJ2-5, with no D gene named confidently. Per the germline V gene, SGDLS is the CDR1 and YYNGEE is the CDR2. V and J lose 4 bases and 4 bases, and a span of 11 bases separates them. Its CDR3 holds 13 amino acids, cysteine through phenylalanine. Only CDR3 DNA is held: 39 bases, read in frame from base 1.